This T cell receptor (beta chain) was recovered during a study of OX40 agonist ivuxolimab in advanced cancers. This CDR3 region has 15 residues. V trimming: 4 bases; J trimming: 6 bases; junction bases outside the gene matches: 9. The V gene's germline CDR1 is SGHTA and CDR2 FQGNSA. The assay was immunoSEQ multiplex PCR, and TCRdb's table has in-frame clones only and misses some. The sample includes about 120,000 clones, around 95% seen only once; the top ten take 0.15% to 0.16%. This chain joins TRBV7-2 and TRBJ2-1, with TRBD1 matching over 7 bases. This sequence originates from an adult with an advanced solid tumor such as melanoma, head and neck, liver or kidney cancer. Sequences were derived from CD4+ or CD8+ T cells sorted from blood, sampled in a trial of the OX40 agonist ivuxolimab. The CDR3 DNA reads TGTGCCAGCAGCTACGACAGGGCCGTGCTCAATGAGCAGTTCTTC. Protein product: CASSYDRAVLNEQFF.